This T cell receptor (beta chain) is drawn from a study of blood T cell repertoires in COVID-19. Study as a whole: From the United States, Italy and Spain came samples of acute and convalescent COVID-19.

V was clipped by 0 bases and J by 6 bases, with 13 bases between them. CDR1 and CDR2 from the germline V gene are SGDLS and YYNGEE. This CDR3 has 16 residues. Authors' analysis steps: It was from reference gene primer amplification that nucleated cell counts were estimated. Sequencing was performed with immunoSEQ multiplex PCR; in TCRdb, only in-frame clones are kept and a portion is missing. V, J and clone size reflect that table, while D and trimming were determined from the DNA. The sample has 200,000 to 300,000 clones, approximately 90% seen once. The rearrangement joins TRBV9 to TRBJ1-6; maybe TRBD1 (6 bases). Sample: peripheral blood. This receptor was identified in a woman aged 35 to 49 with acute or convalescent COVID-19. The CDR3 sequence: CASSVGAGAGNSPLHF. The CDR3 DNA sequence: TGTGCCAGCAGCGTAGGGGCAGGGGCGGGTAATTCACCCCTCCACTTT.